This TCR beta chain derives from a study of T cells in Graves' hyperthyroidism and ophthalmopathy. Study-level results: In validation, the model predicted ophthalmopathy. These predictions came a median about 6.2 months before onset. Blood held most thyroid clonotypes expanded above 0.001 frequency.

The length of the CDR3 is 17 residues. Trimming took 4 bases from V and 3 from J, leaving 19 bases between them. Germline V gives CDR1 LGHDT, CDR2 YNNKEL (reference sequence). Concerning this clonotype itself: What it binds is unknown.

Researchers amplified the TCR beta CDR3 regions from RNA transcripts. When the TCR CDR3 underwent first-round RT-PCR, the HTBI primer set was used. Using its own MiXCR run on the multiplex PCR reads, TCRdb lists one record per CDR3 protein. Among fewer than 800,000 distinct CDR3 sequences listed, about a sixth were seen once. The authors took PBMCs from 10 ml fresh peripheral blood. This receptor was taken from a man aged 18 to 30 with Graves' hyperthyroidism. The sample comprised blood. This chain links TRBV3-1 with TRBJ2-1; the D gene is possibly TRBD2 (7 bases). DNA for the CDR3: TGTGCCAGCAGCCCCGGGGGGCCGGGAGCTTTCTACAATGAGCAGTTCTTC. Translating it yields CASSPGGPGAFYNEQFF.